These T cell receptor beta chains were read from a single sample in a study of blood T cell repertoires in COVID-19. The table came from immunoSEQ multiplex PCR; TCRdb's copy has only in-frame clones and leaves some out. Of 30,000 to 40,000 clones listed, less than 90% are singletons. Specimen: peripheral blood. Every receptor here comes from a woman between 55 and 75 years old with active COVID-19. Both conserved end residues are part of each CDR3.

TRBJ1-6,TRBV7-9,CASSSKGASPLHF
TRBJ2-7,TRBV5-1,CASSPGQGRDEQYF
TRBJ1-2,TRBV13,CASSAPGEANYGYTF
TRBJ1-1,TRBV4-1,CASSQDMQLNTEAFF
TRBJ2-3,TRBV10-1,CASSPGTSPDTQYF
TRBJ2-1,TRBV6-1,CASSDMGLAGYNEQFF
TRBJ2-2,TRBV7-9,CASSSLVAGELFF
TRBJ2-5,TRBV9,CASSPRDRGRLETQYF
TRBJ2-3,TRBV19,CASSSGLAFTDTQYF
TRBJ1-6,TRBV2,CASSDQWNSPLHF
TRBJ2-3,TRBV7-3,CASSPARGNTQYF
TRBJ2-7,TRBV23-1,CASFPLRGYEQYF
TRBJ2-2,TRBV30,CAWSSSGGLTGELFF
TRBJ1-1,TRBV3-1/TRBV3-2,CASSRKGGDTEAFF
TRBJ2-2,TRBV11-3,CASSSAGATGELFF
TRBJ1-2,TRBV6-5,CASRGLGGYGYTF
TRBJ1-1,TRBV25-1,CASRPQDREEAFF
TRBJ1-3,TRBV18,CASSGDRKTTIYF
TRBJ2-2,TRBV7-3,CASSLGHIAGELFF
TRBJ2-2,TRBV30,CARTRGGGRTGELFF
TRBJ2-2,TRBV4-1,CASSKGTAVRAGELFF
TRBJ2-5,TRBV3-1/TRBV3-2,CASSPASRSEETQYF
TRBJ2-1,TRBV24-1,CATSDRGVAGPSYNEQFF
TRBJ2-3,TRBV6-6,CASSFTGGGSDTQYF
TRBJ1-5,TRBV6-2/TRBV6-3,CASSYSRFAGKNYRGEPQHF
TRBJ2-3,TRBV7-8,CASTSSPETGDTDTQYF
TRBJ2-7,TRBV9,CASSVASGGPYEQYF
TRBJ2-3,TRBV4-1,CASSRGGGSGLDTQYF
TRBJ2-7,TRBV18,CASSPRLAGNEQYF
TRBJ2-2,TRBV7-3,CASSRTRNTGELFF